A selection of T cell receptor beta chains follows, all from one sample in a study of blood T cell repertoires in COVID-19. Measured with immunoSEQ multiplex PCR; TCRdb has only the in-frame clones, and not every one. The sample contains more than 150,000 clones, over 70% of which appear only once. Sequenced sample: peripheral blood. The receptors were sampled from a man between 60 and 75 years old with active or convalescent COVID-19. The CDR3 runs from the conserved cysteine through the conserved F or W. D genes are given only for firm matches. Some rows have no size entry. The others give once, few or many, or a class for an expanded clone.

clone size: once; CDR3 length: 14; D gene: TRBD1; V gene: TRBV27; J gene: TRBJ1-5; CDR3 protein: CASSLRQGAQPQHF; CDR3 DNA: TGTGCCAGCAGTCTCCGACAGGGGGCCCAGCCCCAGCATTTT
clone size: NA; CDR3 length: 14; D gene: NA; V gene: TRBV19; J gene: TRBJ2-4; CDR3 protein: CASSPGRRGNIQYF; CDR3 DNA: TGTGCCAGTAGTCCAGGGCGGAGGGGCAACATTCAGTACTTC
clone size: NA; CDR3 length: 15; D gene: NA; V gene: TRBV28; J gene: TRBJ2-5; CDR3 protein: CATLEGGAVVETQYF; CDR3 DNA: TGTGCCACGCTCGAGGGGGGGGCTGTGGTGGAGACCCAGTACTTC
clone size: NA; CDR3 length: 14; D gene: TRBD2; V gene: TRBV20-1; J gene: TRBJ2-3; CDR3 protein: CSASGSGSTDTQYF; CDR3 DNA: TGCAGTGCTAGTGGTAGCGGGAGCACAGATACGCAGTATTTT
clone size: NA; CDR3 length: 16; D gene: NA; V gene: TRBV7-9; J gene: TRBJ2-7; CDR3 protein: CASSLVPRDFRDEQYF; CDR3 DNA: TGTGCCAGCAGCTTAGTTCCTCGGGATTTTCGGGACGAGCAGTACTTC
clone size: NA; CDR3 length: 16; D gene: TRBD2; V gene: TRBV24-1; J gene: TRBJ2-1; CDR3 protein: CATSGRLAGGTIEQFF; CDR3 DNA: TGTGCCACCAGTGGTCGACTAGCGGGAGGGACCATTGAGCAGTTCTTC
clone size: NA; CDR3 length: 19; D gene: NA; V gene: TRBV28; J gene: TRBJ1-1; CDR3 protein: CASSSLPYSTFTTGSEAFF; CDR3 DNA: TGTGCCAGCAGTTCCCTCCCTTATTCCACCTTTACGACAGGATCTGAAGCTTTCTTT
clone size: NA; CDR3 length: 12; D gene: NA; V gene: TRBV28; J gene: TRBJ2-7; CDR3 protein: CASSAPTYEQYF; CDR3 DNA: TGTGCCAGCAGTGCCCCTACCTACGAGCAGTACTTC
clone size: NA; CDR3 length: 14; D gene: TRBD2; V gene: TRBV14; J gene: TRBJ2-7; CDR3 protein: CASSRGTRAYEQYF; CDR3 DNA: TGTGCCAGCAGCCGAGGGACTAGAGCCTACGAGCAGTACTTC
clone size: NA; CDR3 length: 13; D gene: TRBD1; V gene: TRBV7-2; J gene: TRBJ1-1; CDR3 protein: CASSFPGQGTAFF; CDR3 DNA: TGTGCCAGCAGCTTTCCGGGACAGGGGACAGCTTTCTTT
clone size: NA; CDR3 length: 15; D gene: TRBD1; V gene: TRBV28; J gene: TRBJ1-4; CDR3 protein: CASSPVTGTNEKLFF; CDR3 DNA: TGTGCCAGCAGCCCCGTGACAGGGACTAATGAAAAACTGTTTTTT
clone size: NA; CDR3 length: 15; D gene: TRBD2; V gene: TRBV9; J gene: TRBJ2-3; CDR3 protein: CASSATPAGGDTQYF; CDR3 DNA: TGTGCCAGCAGCGCGACCCCAGCGGGAGGGGATACGCAGTATTTT
clone size: few; CDR3 length: 13; D gene: TRBD2; V gene: TRBV27; J gene: TRBJ2-7; CDR3 protein: CASRDSGAYEQYF; CDR3 DNA: TGTGCCAGCAGGGATAGCGGGGCCTACGAGCAGTACTTC
clone size: NA; CDR3 length: 15; D gene: NA; V gene: TRBV7-9; J gene: TRBJ2-3; CDR3 protein: CASSLLGENTDTQYF; CDR3 DNA: TGTGCCAGCAGCTTACTCGGGGAGAACACAGATACGCAGTATTTT
clone size: NA; CDR3 length: 15; D gene: TRBD2; V gene: TRBV7-3; J gene: TRBJ2-3; CDR3 protein: CASSLLAGKADTQYF; CDR3 DNA: TGTGCCAGCAGCTTACTAGCGGGAAAAGCAGATACGCAGTATTTT
clone size: NA; CDR3 length: 15; D gene: NA; V gene: TRBV24-1; J gene: TRBJ2-7; CDR3 protein: CATNPRAGDLYEQYF; CDR3 DNA: TGTGCCACCAACCCCAGGGCAGGTGACCTTTACGAGCAGTACTTC
clone size: NA; CDR3 length: 17; D gene: NA; V gene: TRBV7-3; J gene: TRBJ2-3; CDR3 protein: CASSPVYSGGGTDTQYF; CDR3 DNA: TGTGCCAGCAGCCCTGTATATAGCGGAGGTGGCACAGATACGCAGTATTTT
clone size: NA; CDR3 length: 15; D gene: NA; V gene: TRBV7-9; J gene: TRBJ2-5; CDR3 protein: CASRPPPGAGEAQYF; CDR3 DNA: TGTGCCAGCAGGCCTCCCCCGGGTGCTGGGGAGGCCCAGTACTTC
clone size: NA; CDR3 length: 12; D gene: NA; V gene: TRBV10-3; J gene: TRBJ2-1; CDR3 protein: CATASENNEQFF; CDR3 DNA: TGTGCCACGGCGAGCGAGAACAATGAGCAGTTCTTC
clone size: NA; CDR3 length: 14; D gene: TRBD1; V gene: TRBV6-5; J gene: TRBJ1-2; CDR3 protein: CASRQTGAIYGYTF; CDR3 DNA: TGTGCCAGCAGGCAGACAGGGGCTATCTATGGCTACACCTTC
clone size: NA; CDR3 length: 15; D gene: NA; V gene: TRBV7-9; J gene: TRBJ1-1; CDR3 protein: CASSLAVQTNTEAFF; CDR3 DNA: TGTGCCAGCAGCTTAGCGGTACAAACGAACACTGAAGCTTTCTTT
clone size: few; CDR3 length: 13; D gene: TRBD1; V gene: TRBV6-5; J gene: TRBJ2-7; CDR3 protein: CASRTGPTYEQYF; CDR3 DNA: TGTGCCAGCCGGACAGGTCCTACCTACGAGCAGTACTTC
clone size: NA; CDR3 length: 15; D gene: NA; V gene: TRBV5-6; J gene: TRBJ2-3; CDR3 protein: CASSFFAGFTDTQYF; CDR3 DNA: TGTGCCAGCAGCTTTTTTGCGGGGTTCACAGATACGCAGTATTTT
clone size: NA; CDR3 length: 16; D gene: TRBD1; V gene: TRBV7-2; J gene: TRBJ1-6; CDR3 protein: CASSLGTGYGNSPLHF; CDR3 DNA: TGTGCCAGCAGCTTAGGGACAGGGTACGGTAATTCACCCCTCCACTTT
clone size: NA; CDR3 length: 15; D gene: NA; V gene: TRBV9; J gene: TRBJ1-2; CDR3 protein: CASSVFSGPNYGYTF; CDR3 DNA: TGTGCCAGCAGCGTATTTTCAGGGCCAAACTATGGCTACACCTTC
clone size: NA; CDR3 length: 14; D gene: NA; V gene: TRBV6-2/TRBV6-3; J gene: TRBJ2-1; CDR3 protein: CASSYETADYEQFF; CDR3 DNA: TGTGCCAGCAGTTACGAGACTGCCGACTATGAGCAGTTCTTC
clone size: NA; CDR3 length: 15; D gene: NA; V gene: TRBV9; J gene: TRBJ1-4; CDR3 protein: CASSKVQGIGEKLFF; CDR3 DNA: TGTGCCAGCAGCAAAGTACAGGGAATCGGTGAAAAACTGTTTTTT
clone size: NA; CDR3 length: 15; D gene: NA; V gene: TRBV5-4; J gene: TRBJ2-7; CDR3 protein: CASSLARQGTYEQYF; CDR3 DNA: TGTGCCAGCAGCTTGGCCAGGCAGGGGACATACGAGCAGTACTTC
clone size: NA; CDR3 length: 16; D gene: TRBD1; V gene: TRBV5-1; J gene: TRBJ2-2; CDR3 protein: CASSLAQRGLAGELFF; CDR3 DNA: TGCGCCAGCAGCTTGGCCCAGAGGGGGCTAGCCGGGGAGCTGTTTTTT
clone size: NA; CDR3 length: 15; D gene: NA; V gene: TRBV28; J gene: TRBJ1-5; CDR3 protein: CASSLRGPSNQPQHF; CDR3 DNA: TGTGCCAGCAGTTTACGGGGTCCTAGCAATCAGCCCCAGCATTTT
clone size: NA; CDR3 length: 15; D gene: NA; V gene: TRBV19; J gene: TRBJ2-7; CDR3 protein: CASSINFGSSYEQYF; CDR3 DNA: TGTGCCAGTAGTATAAATTTTGGTAGCTCCTACGAGCAGTACTTC
clone size: NA; CDR3 length: 15; D gene: TRBD1; V gene: TRBV7-3; J gene: TRBJ2-5; CDR3 protein: CASSSSRDSQETQYF; CDR3 DNA: TGTGCCAGCAGCTCCTCCCGGGACAGCCAAGAGACCCAGTACTTC
clone size: few; CDR3 length: 18; D gene: TRBD2; V gene: TRBV18; J gene: TRBJ2-1; CDR3 protein: CASSPGLAGGPGNNEQFF; CDR3 DNA: TGTGCCAGCTCCCCGGGACTAGCGGGAGGGCCTGGCAACAATGAGCAGTTCTTC
clone size: NA; CDR3 length: 15; D gene: TRBD1; V gene: TRBV28; J gene: TRBJ1-5; CDR3 protein: CASSLQGAPGQPQHF; CDR3 DNA: TGTGCCAGCAGTTTACAGGGGGCGCCGGGTCAGCCCCAGCATTTT
clone size: NA; CDR3 length: 15; D gene: TRBD2; V gene: TRBV9; J gene: TRBJ2-1; CDR3 protein: CASTRAGVGGNEQFF; CDR3 DNA: TGTGCCAGCACAAGGGCGGGAGTTGGAGGTAATGAGCAGTTCTTC
clone size: NA; CDR3 length: 13; D gene: TRBD2; V gene: TRBV19; J gene: TRBJ2-5; CDR3 protein: CATTSGDQETQYF; CDR3 DNA: TGTGCCACTACTAGCGGGGATCAAGAGACCCAGTACTTC
clone size: once; CDR3 length: 15; D gene: TRBD1; V gene: TRBV9; J gene: TRBJ1-5; CDR3 protein: CASSGGQGANQPQHF; CDR3 DNA: TGTGCCAGCAGCGGAGGACAGGGGGCCAATCAGCCCCAGCATTTT
clone size: NA; CDR3 length: 14; D gene: TRBD1; V gene: TRBV19; J gene: TRBJ2-1; CDR3 protein: CASSMDRVAYEQFF; CDR3 DNA: TGTGCCAGTAGTATGGACAGGGTAGCGTATGAGCAGTTCTTC
clone size: NA; CDR3 length: 15; D gene: TRBD2; V gene: TRBV7-2; J gene: TRBJ2-7; CDR3 protein: CASSEALAGGYEQYF; CDR3 DNA: TGTGCCAGCAGCGAGGCCCTAGCGGGAGGCTACGAGCAGTACTTC
clone size: NA; CDR3 length: 15; D gene: TRBD1; V gene: TRBV7-3; J gene: TRBJ2-1; CDR3 protein: CASSSDRESLNEQFF; CDR3 DNA: TGTGCCAGCAGCTCGGACAGGGAATCCCTCAATGAGCAGTTCTTC
clone size: NA; CDR3 length: 15; D gene: NA; V gene: TRBV27; J gene: TRBJ1-5; CDR3 protein: CASGLGGNSNQPQHF; CDR3 DNA: TGTGCCAGCGGCTTGGGGGGGAATAGCAATCAGCCCCAGCATTTT
clone size: NA; CDR3 length: 14; D gene: TRBD2; V gene: TRBV29-1; J gene: TRBJ2-7; CDR3 protein: CSVEGTSGRREQYF; CDR3 DNA: TGCAGCGTAGAAGGGACTAGCGGGAGAAGAGAGCAGTACTTC
clone size: NA; CDR3 length: 15; D gene: NA; V gene: TRBV9; J gene: TRBJ2-2; CDR3 protein: CASSPLTTTDGELFF; CDR3 DNA: TGTGCCAGCAGCCCCCTGACTACTACAGACGGGGAGCTGTTTTTT
clone size: NA; CDR3 length: 15; D gene: NA; V gene: TRBV7-9; J gene: TRBJ1-1; CDR3 protein: CASSLYIGLNTEAFF; CDR3 DNA: TGTGCCAGCAGCTTGTATATCGGTTTGAACACTGAAGCTTTCTTT
clone size: NA; CDR3 length: 16; D gene: NA; V gene: TRBV3-1/TRBV3-2; J gene: TRBJ2-3; CDR3 protein: CASSLASGGGADNEYF; CDR3 DNA: TGTGCCAGCAGCCTTGCTAGCGGAGGGGGAGCAGATAATGAGTATTTT
clone size: NA; CDR3 length: 16; D gene: TRBD1; V gene: TRBV28; J gene: TRBJ2-5; CDR3 protein: CASSETGGGGQETQYF; CDR3 DNA: TGTGCCAGCAGTGAAACAGGGGGCGGAGGACAAGAGACCCAGTACTTC
clone size: few; CDR3 length: 13; D gene: TRBD1; V gene: TRBV6-5; J gene: TRBJ2-7; CDR3 protein: CASSSDRGGEQYF; CDR3 DNA: TGTGCCAGCAGTTCCGACAGGGGAGGAGAGCAGTACTTC
clone size: NA; CDR3 length: 14; D gene: NA; V gene: TRBV11-2; J gene: TRBJ2-3; CDR3 protein: CATSAGSSTDTQYF; CDR3 DNA: TGTGCCACTTCAGCGGGCTCTAGCACAGATACGCAGTATTTT
clone size: NA; CDR3 length: 15; D gene: TRBD1; V gene: TRBV6-4; J gene: TRBJ1-5; CDR3 protein: CASSEGQGFRQPQHF; CDR3 DNA: TGTGCCAGCAGTGAGGGACAGGGTTTTAGGCAGCCCCAGCATTTT
clone size: NA; CDR3 length: 13; D gene: NA; V gene: TRBV7-3; J gene: TRBJ2-7; CDR3 protein: CASSEHGAYEQYF; CDR3 DNA: TGTGCCAGCAGCGAACACGGGGCCTACGAGCAGTACTTC
clone size: NA; CDR3 length: 16; D gene: TRBD1; V gene: TRBV19; J gene: TRBJ1-2; CDR3 protein: CASRQGALGSNYGYTF; CDR3 DNA: TGTGCCAGTCGGCAGGGGGCCCTCGGATCTAACTATGGCTACACCTTC
clone size: few; CDR3 length: 13; D gene: NA; V gene: TRBV6-5; J gene: TRBJ2-5; CDR3 protein: CASSLEVKETQYF; CDR3 DNA: TGTGCCAGCTCACTGGAGGTTAAAGAGACCCAGTACTTC